The T cell receptor (beta chain) under discussion was sequenced for a study of blood T cells in healthy people across ages. The sample, about 10 milliliters of peripheral blood, was drawn from each donor. Germline V gene data show CDR1 as MGHRA and CDR2 as YSYEKL. The length of the CDR3 is 14 residues. The use of a sample-barcoded 5' primer and a J-beta primer mix characterized a second PCR of about 7 to 12 cycles. A tag from a template-switch adaptor with 12 random nucleotides marked each cDNA molecule. TCRdb analysed the 5' RACE reads with MiXCR anew, one entry per CDR3 protein. The data show over 950,000 distinct CDR3 sequences, 35% to 40% seen once. As for this clonotype: An end of the junction does not agree with germline; a read error may underlie this.

The V call is TRBV4-1, the J call TRBJ1-6; D call uncertain. The sequencing input was blood. The TCR originated in a young man in good health. The CDR3 protein is CASSQDHGGSLLHF. The CDR3 DNA sequence: TGCGCCAGCAGCCAAGATCATGGCGGTTCACTCCTCCACTTT.